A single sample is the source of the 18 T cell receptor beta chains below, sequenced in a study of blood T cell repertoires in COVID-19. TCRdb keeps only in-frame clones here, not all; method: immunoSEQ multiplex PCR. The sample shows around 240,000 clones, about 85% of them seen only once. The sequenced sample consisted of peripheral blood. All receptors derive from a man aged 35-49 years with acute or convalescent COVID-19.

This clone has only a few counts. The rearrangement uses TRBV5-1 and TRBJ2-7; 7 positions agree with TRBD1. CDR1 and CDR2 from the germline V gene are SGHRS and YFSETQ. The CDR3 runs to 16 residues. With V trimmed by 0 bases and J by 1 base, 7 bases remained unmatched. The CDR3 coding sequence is TGCGCCAGCAGCTTGGGTGGGGACAGCAGGTCCTACGAGCAGTACTTC. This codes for CASSLGGDSRSYEQYF.

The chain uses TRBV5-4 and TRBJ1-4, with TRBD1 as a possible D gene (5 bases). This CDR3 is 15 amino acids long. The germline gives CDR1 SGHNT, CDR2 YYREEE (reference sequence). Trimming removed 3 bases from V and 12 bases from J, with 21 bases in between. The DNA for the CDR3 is TGTGCCAGCAGCTCGTTTGCTCCGGAGGGGAAGGAACTGTTTTTT. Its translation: CASSSFAPEGKELFF.

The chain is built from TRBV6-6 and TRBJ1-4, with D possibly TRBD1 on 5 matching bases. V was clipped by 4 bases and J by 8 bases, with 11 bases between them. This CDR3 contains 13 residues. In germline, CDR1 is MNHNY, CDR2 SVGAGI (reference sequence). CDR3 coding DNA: TGTGCCAGCAGTTCCCGGGGGGAGGAAAAACTGTTTTTT. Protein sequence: CASSSRGEEKLFF.

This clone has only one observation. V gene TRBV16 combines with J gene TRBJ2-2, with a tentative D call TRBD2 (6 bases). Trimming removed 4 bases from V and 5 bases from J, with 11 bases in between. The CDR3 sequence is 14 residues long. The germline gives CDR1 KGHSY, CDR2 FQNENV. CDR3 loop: CASSRQGGTGELFF. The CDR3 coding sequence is TGTGCCAGCAGCCGGCAGGGAGGAACCGGGGAGCTGTTTTTT.

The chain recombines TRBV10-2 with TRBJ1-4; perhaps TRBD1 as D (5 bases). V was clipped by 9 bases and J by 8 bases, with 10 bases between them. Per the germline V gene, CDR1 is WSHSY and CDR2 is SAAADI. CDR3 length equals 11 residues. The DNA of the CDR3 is TGCGCCAGTCGCGGGACGGAAAAACTGTTTTTT. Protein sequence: CASRGTEKLFF.

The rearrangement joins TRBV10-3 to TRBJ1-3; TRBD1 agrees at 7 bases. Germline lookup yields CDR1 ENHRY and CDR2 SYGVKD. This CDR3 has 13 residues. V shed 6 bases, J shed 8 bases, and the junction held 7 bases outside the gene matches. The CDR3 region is CAIRKDQGDTIYF. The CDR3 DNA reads TGTGCCATCAGAAAGGATCAGGGGGACACCATATATTTT.

CDR3 loop: CASSPWFPADTQYF. The CDR3 region has the DNA TGTGCCAGCAGCCCATGGTTCCCGGCAGATACGCAGTATTTT. The gene calls are TRBV5-6 and TRBJ2-3; no clear D. This CDR3 comprises 14 residues. Trimming stripped 4 bases from V and 4 bases from J, with 13 bases between. CDR1 and CDR2 (germline): SGHDT, YYEEEE.

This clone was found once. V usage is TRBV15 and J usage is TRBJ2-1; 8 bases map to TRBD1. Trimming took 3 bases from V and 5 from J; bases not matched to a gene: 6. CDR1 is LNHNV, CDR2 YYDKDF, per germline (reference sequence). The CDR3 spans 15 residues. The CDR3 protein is CATSRDRDPNNEQFF. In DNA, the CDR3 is TGTGCCACCAGCAGGGACAGGGACCCGAACAATGAGCAGTTCTTC.

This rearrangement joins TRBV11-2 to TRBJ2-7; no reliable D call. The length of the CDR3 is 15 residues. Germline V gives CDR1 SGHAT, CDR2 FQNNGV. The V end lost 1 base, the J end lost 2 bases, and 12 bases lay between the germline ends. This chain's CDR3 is CASSLVGISPYEQYF. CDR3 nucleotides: TGTGCCAGCAGCTTAGTTGGCATCTCACCCTACGAGCAGTACTTC.

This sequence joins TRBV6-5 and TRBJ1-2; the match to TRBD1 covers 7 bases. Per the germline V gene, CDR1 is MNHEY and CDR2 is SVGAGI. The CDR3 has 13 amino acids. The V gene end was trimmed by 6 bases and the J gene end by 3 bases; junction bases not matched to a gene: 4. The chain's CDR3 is CASRDGTDYGYTF. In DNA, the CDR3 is TGTGCCAGCAGGGACGGGACAGACTATGGCTACACCTTC.

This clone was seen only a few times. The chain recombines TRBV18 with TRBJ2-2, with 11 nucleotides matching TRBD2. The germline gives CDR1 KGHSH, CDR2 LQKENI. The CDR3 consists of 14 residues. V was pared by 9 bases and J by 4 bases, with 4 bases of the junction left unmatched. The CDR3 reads CASRLAGSTGELFF. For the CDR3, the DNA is TGTGCCAGTCGACTAGCGGGGTCCACCGGGGAGCTGTTTTTT.

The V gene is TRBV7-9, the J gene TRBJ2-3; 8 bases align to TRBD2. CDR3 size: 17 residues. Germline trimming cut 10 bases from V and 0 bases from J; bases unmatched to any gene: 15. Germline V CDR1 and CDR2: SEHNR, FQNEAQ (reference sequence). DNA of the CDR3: TGTGCCACCCCGGGGGGGCAGATCATTACTAGCACAGATACGCAGTATTTT. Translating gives CATPGGQIITSTDTQYF.

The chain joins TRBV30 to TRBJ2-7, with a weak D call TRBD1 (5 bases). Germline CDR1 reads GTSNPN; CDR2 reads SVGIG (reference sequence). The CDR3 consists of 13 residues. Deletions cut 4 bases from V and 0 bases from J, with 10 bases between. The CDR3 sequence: CAWTGISSYEQYF. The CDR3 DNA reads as TGTGCCTGGACAGGGATTAGCTCCTACGAGCAGTACTTC.

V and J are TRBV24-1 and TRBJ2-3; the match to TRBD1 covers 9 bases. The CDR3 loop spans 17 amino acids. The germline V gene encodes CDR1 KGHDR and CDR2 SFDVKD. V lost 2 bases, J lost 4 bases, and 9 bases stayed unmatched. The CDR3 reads CATSDSPGQGIPDTQYF. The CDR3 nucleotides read TGTGCCACCAGTGATTCACCGGGACAGGGAATCCCAGATACGCAGTATTTT.

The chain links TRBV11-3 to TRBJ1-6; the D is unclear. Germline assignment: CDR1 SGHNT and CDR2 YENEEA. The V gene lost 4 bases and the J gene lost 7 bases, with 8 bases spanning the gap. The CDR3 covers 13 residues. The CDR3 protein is CASSSRENSPLHF. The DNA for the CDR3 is TGTGCCAGCAGCTCGAGAGAGAATTCACCCCTCCACTTT.

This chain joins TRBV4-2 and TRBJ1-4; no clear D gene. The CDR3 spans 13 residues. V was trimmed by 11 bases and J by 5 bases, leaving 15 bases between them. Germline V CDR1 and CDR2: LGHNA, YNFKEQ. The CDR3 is CASRTGSNEKLFF. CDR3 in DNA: TGTGCCTCTCGGACGGGGTCAAATGAAAAACTGTTTTTT.

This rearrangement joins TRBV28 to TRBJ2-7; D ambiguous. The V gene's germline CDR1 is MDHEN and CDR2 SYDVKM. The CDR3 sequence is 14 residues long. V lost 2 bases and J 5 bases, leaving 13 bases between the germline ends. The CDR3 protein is CASSLQTSQNEQYF. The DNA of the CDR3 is TGTGCCAGCAGTTTACAAACCTCACAAAACGAGCAGTACTTC. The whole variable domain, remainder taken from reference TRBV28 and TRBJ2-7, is DVKVTQSSRYLVKRTGEKVFLECVQDMDHENMFWYRQDPGLGLRLIYFSYDVKMKEKGDIPEGYSVSREKKERFSLILESASTNQTSMYLCASSLQTSQNEQYFGPGTRLTVT.

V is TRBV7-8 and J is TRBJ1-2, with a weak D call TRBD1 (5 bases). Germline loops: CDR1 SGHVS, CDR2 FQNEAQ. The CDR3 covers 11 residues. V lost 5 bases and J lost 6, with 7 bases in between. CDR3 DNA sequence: TGTGCCAGCAGCCCGGGGGATGGCTACACCTTC. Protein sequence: CASSPGDGYTF.